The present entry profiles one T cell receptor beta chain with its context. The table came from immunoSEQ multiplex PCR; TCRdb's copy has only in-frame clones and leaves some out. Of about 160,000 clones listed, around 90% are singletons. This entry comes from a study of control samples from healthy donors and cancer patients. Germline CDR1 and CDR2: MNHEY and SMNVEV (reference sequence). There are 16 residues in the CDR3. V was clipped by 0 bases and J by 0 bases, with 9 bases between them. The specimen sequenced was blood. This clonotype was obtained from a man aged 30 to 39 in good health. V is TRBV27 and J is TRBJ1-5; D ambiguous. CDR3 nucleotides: TGTGCCAGCAGTTTATCTAGCAGATATAGCAATCAGCCCCAGCATTTT. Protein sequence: CASSLSSRYSNQPQHF.